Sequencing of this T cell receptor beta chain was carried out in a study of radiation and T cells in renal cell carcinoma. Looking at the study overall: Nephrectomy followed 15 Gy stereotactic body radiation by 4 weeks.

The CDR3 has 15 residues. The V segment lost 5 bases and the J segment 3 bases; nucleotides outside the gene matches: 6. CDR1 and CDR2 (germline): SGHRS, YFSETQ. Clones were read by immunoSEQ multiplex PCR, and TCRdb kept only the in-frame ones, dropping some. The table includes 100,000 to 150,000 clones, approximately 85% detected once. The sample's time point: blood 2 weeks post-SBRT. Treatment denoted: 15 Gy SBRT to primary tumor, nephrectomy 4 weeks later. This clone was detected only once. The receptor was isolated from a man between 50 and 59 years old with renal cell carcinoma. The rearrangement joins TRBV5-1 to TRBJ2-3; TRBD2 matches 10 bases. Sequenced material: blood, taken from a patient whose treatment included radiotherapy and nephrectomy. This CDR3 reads CASRPPGLATDTQYF. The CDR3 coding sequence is TGCGCCAGCAGACCACCGGGACTAGCGACAGATACGCAGTATTTT.